This T cell receptor beta chain was recovered during a study of breast tumors, draining lymph nodes, adjacent tissues. MiXCR, applied by TCRdb to the multiplex PCR reads, yields one record per CDR3 protein. This table has 150,000 to 200,000 distinct CDR3 sequences, approximately 30% appearing once. Samples came from axillary lymph nodes draining the breast cancer. Germline CDR1 is MNHEY and CDR2 is SVGAGI. The CDR3 has 16 residues. Trimming removed 6 bases from V and 0 bases from J; junction bases left unmatched: 6. The sample holds many counts of this clonotype. Sequencing was carried out using axillary lymph node tissue. The V call is TRBV6-5, the J call TRBJ2-5; 11 bases fit TRBD2. This clonotype was sampled from a female donor with breast cancer. Some clones in this sample may be carry-over from other donors' samples. CDR3 in DNA: TGTGCCAGCAGCTTGGGACTAGCGGACTACCAAGAGACCCAGTACTTC. The encoded protein is CASSLGLADYQETQYF.